One sample yielded the 14 T cell receptor beta chains listed below, sequenced in a study of identifying expanded T cells in peripheral blood. The protocol was immunoSEQ multiplex PCR, while the TCRdb copy is restricted to in-frame clones and leaves out a portion. The sample lists more than 45,000 clones, around nine tenths occurring once. Sample: blood. The receptors shown here come from a person between 18 and 69 years old in good health.

This clone was recorded once. The gene calls are TRBV9 and TRBJ2-1, with 10 bases aligning to TRBD2. The CDR3 length is 18 residues. Trimming removed 0 bases from V and 4 bases from J; junction bases left unmatched: 10. The germline gives CDR1 SGDLS, CDR2 YYNGEE. CDR3: CASSVGVGLADLYNEQFF. In DNA form, the CDR3 reads TGTGCCAGCAGCGTAGGTGTTGGACTAGCGGACCTTTACAATGAGCAGTTCTTC.

CDR3 DNA: TGTGCCAGCAGTTTAACAAGCGGGGCAGGAGGCTACACCTTC. Its protein is CASSLTSGAGGYTF. This chain joins TRBV28 and TRBJ1-2, with D possibly matching TRBD1 (5 bases). Trimming took 2 bases from V and 8 from J, leaving 15 bases between them. The CDR3 is 14 residues long. Germline assignment: CDR1 MDHEN and CDR2 SYDVKM.

CDR3 in amino acids: CAGVEGGRTEAFF. The CDR3 DNA sequence: TGTGCCGGGGTTGAGGGGGGGCGGACTGAAGCTTTCTTT. The chain recombines TRBV6-1 with TRBJ1-1, with a possible D match to TRBD1 (6 bases). Trimming left V 11 bases short and J 5 bases short, with 18 bases between. Germline V lookup: CDR1 MNHNS, CDR2 SASEGT. The CDR3 extends over 13 amino acids.

This chain links TRBV4-1 with TRBJ2-7, with a weak D call TRBD1 (7 bases). Trimming left V 4 bases short and J 2 bases short, with 12 bases between. This CDR3 region has 14 residues. Germline CDR1 reads MGHRA; CDR2 reads YSYEKL. CDR3 nucleotides: TGCGCCAGCAGCCCGCGGGACAGAACCTACGAGCAGTACTTC. This codes for CASSPRDRTYEQYF.

Only one count was recorded for this clone. The chain employs TRBV7-8 and TRBJ2-7; D is unresolved. This CDR3 contains 13 residues. Looked up from germline, CDR1 is SGHVS and CDR2 is FQNEAQ. V lost 1 base, J lost 0 bases, and 4 bases lay in between. The CDR3 is CASSLGPSYEQYF. The DNA for the CDR3 is TGTGCCAGCAGCTTAGGGCCCTCCTACGAGCAGTACTTC.

This clone showed up just once. The rearrangement links TRBV7-9 to TRBJ2-7; 7 bases are a match to TRBD2. The CDR3 covers 15 residues. Germline V gene lookup returns CDR1 SEHNR and CDR2 FQNEAQ (reference sequence). Trimming removed 1 base from V and 2 bases from J; junction bases left unmatched: 5. The CDR3 bases are TGTGCCAGCAGCTTAGTTGGGGGAGGGCCCTACGAGCAGTACTTC. Its protein is CASSLVGGGPYEQYF.

V gene TRBV4-3 combines with J gene TRBJ2-5, with 7 bases aligning to TRBD2. From germline, CDR1 is LGHNA and CDR2 YSLEER. V was clipped by 2 bases and J by 4 bases; unmatched bases: 16. This CDR3 contains 18 residues. The CDR3 protein is CASSQSGGREGQRETQYF. The CDR3 region has the DNA TGCGCCAGCAGCCAAAGCGGCGGCAGGGAGGGTCAGCGAGAGACCCAGTACTTC.

This chain joins TRBV14 and TRBJ2-3, with 16 bases aligning to TRBD2. Trimming cost V 4 bases and J 2 bases; bases outside gene matches: 3. Germline CDR1 and CDR2: SGHDN and FVKESK. The CDR3 contains 17 residues. The DNA of the CDR3 is TGTGCCAGCAGCCCCGGGACTAGCGGGAGGGCCACAGATACGCAGTATTTT. It yields the protein CASSPGTSGRATDTQYF.

This clone was detected a few times. The chain is built from TRBV28 and TRBJ2-7, with a weak D call TRBD1 (6 bases). In germline, CDR1 is MDHEN, CDR2 SYDVKM. The germline V and J ends were trimmed by 6 bases and 2 bases, with 17 bases remaining between them. The CDR3 is 15 residues long. CDR3 protein: CASRTETGQPYEQYF. The CDR3 DNA follows: TGTGCCAGCAGAACTGAGACAGGCCAACCCTACGAGCAGTACTTC.

The DNA of the CDR3 is TGTGCCAGCAGCCCCCTAGCGGGAGAAACGGAGACCCAGTACTTC. Encoded protein: CASSPLAGETETQYF. The chain carries TRBV7-2 and TRBJ2-5; TRBD2 matches 10 bases. Germline values: CDR1 SGHTA, CDR2 FQGNSA. The V and J ends lost 5 bases and 5 bases, in that order; junction bases with no gene match: 8. The CDR3 is 15 residues long.

The chain recombines TRBV4-3 with TRBJ2-3; no definite D call. This CDR3 has 14 amino acids. The V and J ends lost 0 bases and 3 bases respectively, with 7 bases between them. Germline V gene sequence: CDR1 LGHNA, CDR2 YSLEER. In nucleotides, the CDR3 is TGCGCCAGCAGCCAAGAAGAAGGAACAGATACGCAGTATTTT. Its protein is CASSQEEGTDTQYF.

This clone was counted between two and nine times. V usage is TRBV2 and J usage is TRBJ1-5, with TRBD1 as a possible D gene (6 bases). Between the trimmed V and J ends, which lost 8 bases and 11 bases, there was a span of 19 bases. CDR1 is SNHLY and CDR2 is FYNNEI in the germline V gene. The CDR3 has 13 residues. For the CDR3, the DNA is TGTGCCAGCCGGGGGGCCAACGGCGGGTCCCAGCATTTT. Translated: CASRGANGGSQHF.

CDR3 in amino acids: CASSWTGSYNEQFF. CDR3 DNA sequence: TGTGCCAGCAGCTGGACAGGCTCCTACAATGAGCAGTTCTTC. The chain combines TRBV5-6 with TRBJ2-1; TRBD1 matches at 7 bases. CDR1 is SGHDT, CDR2 YYEEEE, per germline. Trimming removed 3 bases from V and 0 bases from J; junction bases left unmatched: 0. There are 14 residues in the CDR3.

V and J are TRBV10-3 and TRBJ1-2; 7 positions match TRBD1. The CDR3 runs to 14 residues. After removal of 7 bases from V and 4 bases from J, the junction contained 9 bases not matched to a gene. Germline V gives CDR1 ENHRY, CDR2 SYGVKD. CDR3: CAITFDREGYGYTF. CDR3 nucleotide sequence: TGTGCCATCACATTCGACAGGGAAGGCTATGGCTACACCTTC.